Below, one T cell receptor (beta chain) is given with its context. The data are from a study of shared T cell receptors in the human thymus. Germline V lookup: CDR1 MGHRA, CDR2 YSYEKL. Trimming cost V 0 bases and J 10 bases, with 13 bases left between them. The CDR3 sequence is 15 residues long. Sequenced by immunoSEQ multiplex PCR; TCRdb stores in-frame clones only, minus some. The sample records more than 550,000 clones, over 75% being singletons. These data are also associated with another study on human thymus T cells.

V usage is TRBV4-1 and J usage is TRBJ1-6, with a possible D match to TRBD1 (6 bases). This clonotype originated in a girl under three years old with a congenital heart defect. What was sequenced was thymocytes. Here the CDR3 DNA reads TGCGCCAGCAGCCAAGATCAACAGGGTCGATCACCCCTCCACTTT. Amino acids: CASSQDQQGRSPLHF.